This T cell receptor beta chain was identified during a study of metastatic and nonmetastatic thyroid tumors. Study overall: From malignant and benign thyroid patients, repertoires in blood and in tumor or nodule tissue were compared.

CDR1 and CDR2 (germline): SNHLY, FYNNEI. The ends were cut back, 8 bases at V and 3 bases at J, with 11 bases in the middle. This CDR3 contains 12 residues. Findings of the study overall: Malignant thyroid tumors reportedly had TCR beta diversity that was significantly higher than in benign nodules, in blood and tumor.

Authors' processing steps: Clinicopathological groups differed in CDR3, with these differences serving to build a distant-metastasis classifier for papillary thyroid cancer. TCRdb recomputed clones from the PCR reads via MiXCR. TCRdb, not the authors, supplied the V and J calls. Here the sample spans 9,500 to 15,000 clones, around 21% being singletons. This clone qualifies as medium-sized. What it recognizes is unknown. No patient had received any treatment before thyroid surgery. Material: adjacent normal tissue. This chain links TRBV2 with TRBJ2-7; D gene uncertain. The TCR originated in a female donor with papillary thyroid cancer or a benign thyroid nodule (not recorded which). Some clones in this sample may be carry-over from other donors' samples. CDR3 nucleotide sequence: TGTGCCAGCGGCGACCCGAACTACGAGCAGTACTTC. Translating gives CASGDPNYEQYF.